Shown below are 12 T cell receptor beta chains from a single sample sequenced in a study of CD8+CD57+ T cells in acquired aplastic anemia. Both TCR beta VDJ combination and CDR3 sequence profiling were carried out. Genomic DNA was the template for this profiling. TCRdb reanalysed the reads using MiXCR and keeps one entry per CDR3 protein. The repertoire holds 90,000 to 120,000 distinct CDR3 sequences, with about half as singletons. What was sequenced was sorted CD4+, CD8+, or CD8+CD57+ T cells (not recorded which) from PBMCs. The receptors originated from a human donor in good health, serving as a control.

The chain uses TRBV5-1 and TRBJ2-3; the D gene is possibly TRBD1 (5 bases). The germline V and J ends were trimmed by 2 bases and 0 bases, with 7 bases remaining between them. The CDR3 consists of 14 residues. Germline CDR1 SGHRS, CDR2 YFSETQ. This chain's CDR3 is CASSFQGSTDTQYF. The CDR3 region has the DNA TGCGCCAGCAGCTTTCAGGGTAGCACAGATACGCAGTATTTT.

The CDR3: CASSDWGSATEAFF. CDR3 in DNA: TGTGCCAGCAGTGACTGGGGTTCGGCGACTGAAGCTTTCTTT. This chain joins TRBV2 and TRBJ1-1; D unresolved. Trimming cost V 3 bases and J 5 bases, with 13 bases left between them. Germline CDR1 SNHLY, CDR2 FYNNEI. The CDR3 runs 14 residues. The variable domain in full, completed from reference TRBV2 and TRBJ1-1, reads EPEVTQTPSHQVTQMGQEVILRCVPISNHLYFYWYRQILGQKVEFLVSFYNNEISEKSEIFDDQFSVERPDGSNFTLKIRSTKLEDSAMYFCASSDWGSATEAFFGQGTRLTVV.

This chain connects TRBV5-1 to TRBJ2-7, with 7 bases aligning to TRBD1. The V gene end was trimmed by 0 bases and the J gene end by 6 bases; junction bases not matched to a gene: 9. The germline V gene has CDR1 SGHRS and CDR2 YFSETQ. The CDR3 has 15 amino acids. The CDR3 region is CASSLESTGVREQYF. CDR3 bases: TGCGCCAGCAGCTTGGAATCAACAGGGGTTCGCGAGCAGTACTTC.

V usage is TRBV7-8 and J usage is TRBJ1-2; D uncertain. CDR3 length: 14 residues. With 2 bases removed from V and 6 bases from J, the gap between germline ends came to 13 bases. CDR1 and CDR2 (germline): SGHVS, FQNEAQ. The CDR3 coding sequence is TGTGCCAGCAGCTTATGGCGCGCAGACGATGGCTACACCTTC. Protein: CASSLWRADDGYTF.

The chain links TRBV12-3 or TRBV12-4 to TRBJ2-7; D is ambiguous. The V end was cut by 8 bases, the J end by 0 bases, with 8 bases between. The CDR3 is made up of 12 amino acids. The DNA of the CDR3 is TGTGCCAGCGGAAGAAGCTCCTACGAGCAGTACTTC. Protein sequence: CASGRSSYEQYF.

As concerns this clonotype: It may be a read error: a sequence one base away is much more abundant. In nucleotides, the CDR3 is TGTGCCAGCAGTTACTCCCTCTCTCGGGGGAGTGAGCAGTTCTTC. Residues: CASSYSLSRGSEQFF. This chain joins TRBV6-5 and TRBJ2-1; D may be TRBD2 (6 bases). The CDR3 loop spans 15 amino acids. Germline-derived CDR1 and CDR2 are MNHEY and SVGAGI. V gave up 0 bases and J gave up 9 bases, with 15 bases separating them.

This clonotype was seen only a few times. V is TRBV2 and J is TRBJ2-5, with TRBD2 as a possible D gene (5 bases). This CDR3 contains 14 residues. V gave up 5 bases and J gave up 6 bases, with 16 bases separating them. Germline lookup yields CDR1 SNHLY and CDR2 FYNNEI. CDR3 nucleotides: TGTGCCAGCAGTTCCGGTGGAGGAGGAAAGACCCAGTACTTC. This encodes CASSSGGGGKTQYF. Full variable domain (missing parts from reference TRBV2 and TRBJ2-5): EPEVTQTPSHQVTQMGQEVILRCVPISNHLYFYWYRQILGQKVEFLVSFYNNEISEKSEIFDDQFSVERPDGSNFTLKIRSTKLEDSAMYFCASSSGGGGKTQYFGPGTRLLVL.

The chain carries TRBV24-1 and TRBJ2-3; D is unclear. The V gene's germline CDR1 is KGHDR and CDR2 SFDVKD. The CDR3 length is 13 residues. The ends were cut back, 5 bases at V and 1 base at J, with 6 bases in the middle. CDR3 region: CATSVSGTDTQYF. The CDR3 DNA is TGTGCCACCAGTGTTAGTGGCACAGATACGCAGTATTTT.

The rearrangement uses TRBV19 and TRBJ1-5; D gene ambiguous. The V and J ends lost 4 bases and 0 bases respectively, with 13 bases between them. This CDR3 spans 16 amino acids. Germline V gives CDR1 LNHDA, CDR2 SQIVND (reference sequence). The CDR3 sequence is CASSTIRLLSNQPQHF. CDR3 coding DNA: TGTGCCAGTAGTACCATCCGACTCCTTAGCAATCAGCCCCAGCATTTT.

As DNA, the CDR3 is TGCGCCAGCAGCGACGTCCCGGGACAGGGGATGAACACTGAAGCTTTCTTT. It codes for CASSDVPGQGMNTEAFF. The chain combines TRBV10-1 with TRBJ1-1; TRBD1 matches at 10 bases. V dropped 6 bases and J dropped 0; count of bases not matched to a gene: 10. The CDR3 contains 17 residues. Germline assignment: CDR1 WNHNN and CDR2 SYGVQD (reference sequence).

This clonotype has just one count. The chain employs TRBV10-3 and TRBJ1-1; 7 nucleotides align to TRBD1. The CDR3 runs to 14 residues. V lost 6 bases and J lost 3; bases outside the gene matches: 7. Germline-derived CDR1 and CDR2 are ENHRY and SYGVKD. The CDR3 bases are TGTGCCATCAGATGGACAGGAATGGACACTGAAGCTTTCTTT. Amino acid sequence: CAIRWTGMDTEAFF.

The gene calls are TRBV20-1 and TRBJ1-6; weak D call: TRBD1 (6 bases). This CDR3 spans 14 amino acids. Trimming left V 4 bases short and J 10 bases short, with 17 bases between. Germline CDR1 and CDR2: DFQATT and SNEGSKA (reference sequence). CDR3: CSAKSNRDASPLHF. CDR3 DNA: TGCAGTGCTAAGTCCAACAGGGACGCATCACCCCTCCACTTT.